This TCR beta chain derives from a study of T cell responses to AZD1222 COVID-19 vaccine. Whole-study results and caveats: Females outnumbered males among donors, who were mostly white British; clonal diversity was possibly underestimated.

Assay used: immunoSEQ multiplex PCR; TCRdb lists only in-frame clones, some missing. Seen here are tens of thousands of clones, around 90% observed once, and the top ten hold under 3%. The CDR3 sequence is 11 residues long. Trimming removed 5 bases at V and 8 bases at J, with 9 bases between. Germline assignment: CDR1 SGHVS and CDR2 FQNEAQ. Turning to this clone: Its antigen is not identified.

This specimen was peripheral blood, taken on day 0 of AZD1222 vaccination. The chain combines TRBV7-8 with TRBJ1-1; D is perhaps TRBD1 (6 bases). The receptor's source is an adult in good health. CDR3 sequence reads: CASSLRGEAFF. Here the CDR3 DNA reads TGTGCCAGCAGCCTCAGGGGCGAAGCTTTCTTT. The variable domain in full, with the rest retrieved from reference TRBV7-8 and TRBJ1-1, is GAGVSQSPRYKVAKRGQDVALRCDPISGHVSLFWYQQALGQGPEFLTYFQNEAQLDKSGLPSDRFFAERPEGSVSTLKIQRTQQEDSAVYLCASSLRGEAFFGQGTRLTVV.